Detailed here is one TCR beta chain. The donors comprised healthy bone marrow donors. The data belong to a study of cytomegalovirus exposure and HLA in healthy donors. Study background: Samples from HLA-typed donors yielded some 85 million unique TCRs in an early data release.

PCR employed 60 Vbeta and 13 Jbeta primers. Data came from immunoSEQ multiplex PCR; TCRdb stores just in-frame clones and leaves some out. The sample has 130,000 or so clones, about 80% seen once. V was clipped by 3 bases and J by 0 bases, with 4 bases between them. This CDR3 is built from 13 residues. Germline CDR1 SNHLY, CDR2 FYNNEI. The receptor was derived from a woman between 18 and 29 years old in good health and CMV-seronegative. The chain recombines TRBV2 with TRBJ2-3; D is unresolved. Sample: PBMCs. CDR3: CASSESSTDTQYF. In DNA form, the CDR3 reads TGTGCCAGCAGTGAGTCTAGCACAGATACGCAGTATTTT.